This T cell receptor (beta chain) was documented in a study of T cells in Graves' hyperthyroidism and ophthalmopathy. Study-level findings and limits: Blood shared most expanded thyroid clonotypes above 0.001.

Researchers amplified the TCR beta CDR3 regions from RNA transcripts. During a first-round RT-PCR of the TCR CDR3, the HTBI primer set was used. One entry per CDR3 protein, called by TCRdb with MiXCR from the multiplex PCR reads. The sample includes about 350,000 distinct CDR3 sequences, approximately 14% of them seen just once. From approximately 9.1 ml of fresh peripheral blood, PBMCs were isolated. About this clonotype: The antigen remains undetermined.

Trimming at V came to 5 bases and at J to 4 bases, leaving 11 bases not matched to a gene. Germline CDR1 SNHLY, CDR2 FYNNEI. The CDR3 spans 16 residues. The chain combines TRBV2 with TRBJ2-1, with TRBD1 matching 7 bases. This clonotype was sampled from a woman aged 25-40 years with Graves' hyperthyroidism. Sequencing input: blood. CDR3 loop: CASSTRGGQFYNEQFF. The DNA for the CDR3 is TGTGCCAGCAGTACTCGAGGGGGACAGTTTTACAATGAGCAGTTCTTC.